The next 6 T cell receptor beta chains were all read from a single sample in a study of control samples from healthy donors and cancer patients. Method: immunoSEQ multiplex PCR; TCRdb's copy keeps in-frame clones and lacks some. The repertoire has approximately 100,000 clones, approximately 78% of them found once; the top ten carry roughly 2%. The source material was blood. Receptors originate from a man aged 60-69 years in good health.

The CDR3 spells CASSLGTASGGAYEQFF. The CDR3 DNA follows: TGTGCCAGCAGCTTAGGGACCGCCAGCGGGGGGGCCTATGAGCAGTTCTTC. V usage is TRBV7-3 and J usage is TRBJ2-1, with 10 positions matching TRBD2. Germline V gene data show CDR1 as SGHTA and CDR2 as FQGTGA. This CDR3 has 17 amino acids. Trimming took 2 bases from V and 8 from J; bases not matched to a gene: 12.

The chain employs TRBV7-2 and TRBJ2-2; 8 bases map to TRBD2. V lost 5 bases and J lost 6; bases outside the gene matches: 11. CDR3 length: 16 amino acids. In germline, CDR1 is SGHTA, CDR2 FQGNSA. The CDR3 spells CASSQVGGGGPGELFF. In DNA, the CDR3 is TGTGCCAGCAGCCAAGTCGGGGGGGGTGGCCCCGGGGAGCTGTTTTTT.

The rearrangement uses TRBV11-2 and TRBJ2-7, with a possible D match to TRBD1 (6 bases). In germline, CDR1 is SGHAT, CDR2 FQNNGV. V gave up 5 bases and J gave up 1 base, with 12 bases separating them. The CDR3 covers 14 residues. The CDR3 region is CASSLDRLSYEQYF. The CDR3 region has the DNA TGTGCCAGCAGCCTGGACAGACTATCCTACGAGCAGTACTTC.

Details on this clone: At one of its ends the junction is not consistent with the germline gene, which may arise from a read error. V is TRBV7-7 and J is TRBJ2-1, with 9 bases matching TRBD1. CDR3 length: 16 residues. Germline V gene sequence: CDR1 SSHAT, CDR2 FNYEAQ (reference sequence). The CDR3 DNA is TGTGCTAGCAGCTTAGGGGCGGACAGGGGCGACAGTGAGCAGTTCTTC. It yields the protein CASSLGADRGDSEQFF.

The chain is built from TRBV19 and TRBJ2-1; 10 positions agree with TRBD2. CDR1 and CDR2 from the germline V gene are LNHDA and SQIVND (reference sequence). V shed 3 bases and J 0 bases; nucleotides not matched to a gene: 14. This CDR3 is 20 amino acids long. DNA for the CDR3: TGTGCCAGTAGTATCCCCTGGGGAGCGGGAGGGCCTTCCTCCTACAATGAGCAGTTCTTC. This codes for CASSIPWGAGGPSSYNEQFF.

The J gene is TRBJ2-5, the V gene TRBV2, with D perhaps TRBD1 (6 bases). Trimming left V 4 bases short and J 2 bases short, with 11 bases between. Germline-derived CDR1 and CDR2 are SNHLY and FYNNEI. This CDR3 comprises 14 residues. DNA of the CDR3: TGTGCCAGCAGTGCTGGGGGCTCTCAAGAGACCCAGTACTTC. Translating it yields CASSAGGSQETQYF.